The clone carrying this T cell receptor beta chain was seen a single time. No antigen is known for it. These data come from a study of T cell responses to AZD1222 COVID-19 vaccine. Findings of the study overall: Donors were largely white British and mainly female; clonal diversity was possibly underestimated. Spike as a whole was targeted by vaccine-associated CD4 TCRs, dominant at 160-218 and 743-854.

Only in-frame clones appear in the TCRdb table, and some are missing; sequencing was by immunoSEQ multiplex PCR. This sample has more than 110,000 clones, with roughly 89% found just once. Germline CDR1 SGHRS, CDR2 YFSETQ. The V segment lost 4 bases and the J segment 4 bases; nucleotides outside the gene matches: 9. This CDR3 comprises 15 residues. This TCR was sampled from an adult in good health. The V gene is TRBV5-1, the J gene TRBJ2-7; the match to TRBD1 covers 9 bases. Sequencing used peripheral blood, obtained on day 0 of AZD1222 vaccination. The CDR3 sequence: CASSQAGQGSYEQYF. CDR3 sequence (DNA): TGCGCCAGCAGCCAAGCCGGACAGGGGTCTTACGAGCAGTACTTC.